This TCR beta chain emerged from a study of blood T cell repertoires in COVID-19. Study at large: T cells, B-cell-depleted T cells, or PBMCs supplied cDNA or gDNA.

The junction had 7 bases not matched to a gene; V was cut back by 6 bases and J by 0 bases. Germline loops: CDR1 LNHDA, CDR2 SQIVND (reference sequence). The CDR3 totals 15 residues. This clone appeared a single time. Some clones are missing from TCRdb's copy, which holds only in-frame ones; the method was immunoSEQ multiplex PCR. The repertoire has approximately 120,000 clones, about 77% of them found once; the top ten carry around a quarter. The sequence derives from a human donor in a cohort sampled during active COVID-19. What was sequenced was peripheral blood. The chain couples TRBV19 to TRBJ1-2, with TRBD1 identical over 7 bases. The CDR3 nucleotides read TGTGCCAGTAGGAAGACAGGGAAAGCTAACTATGGCTACACCTTC. This encodes CASRKTGKANYGYTF.